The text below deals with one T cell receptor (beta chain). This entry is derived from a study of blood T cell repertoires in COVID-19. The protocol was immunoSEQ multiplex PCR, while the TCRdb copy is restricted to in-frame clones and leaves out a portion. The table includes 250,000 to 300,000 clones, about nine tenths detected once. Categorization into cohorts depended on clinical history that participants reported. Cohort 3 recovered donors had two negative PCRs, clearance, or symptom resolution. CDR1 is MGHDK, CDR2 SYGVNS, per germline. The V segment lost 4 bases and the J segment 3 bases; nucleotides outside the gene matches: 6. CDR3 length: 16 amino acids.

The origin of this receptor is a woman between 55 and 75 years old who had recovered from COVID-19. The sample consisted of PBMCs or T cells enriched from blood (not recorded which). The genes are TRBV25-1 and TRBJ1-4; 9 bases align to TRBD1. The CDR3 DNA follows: TGTGCCAGCAGTGGGTACAGGGGGCTATCTAATGAAAAACTGTTTTTT. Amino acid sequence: CASSGYRGLSNEKLFF.